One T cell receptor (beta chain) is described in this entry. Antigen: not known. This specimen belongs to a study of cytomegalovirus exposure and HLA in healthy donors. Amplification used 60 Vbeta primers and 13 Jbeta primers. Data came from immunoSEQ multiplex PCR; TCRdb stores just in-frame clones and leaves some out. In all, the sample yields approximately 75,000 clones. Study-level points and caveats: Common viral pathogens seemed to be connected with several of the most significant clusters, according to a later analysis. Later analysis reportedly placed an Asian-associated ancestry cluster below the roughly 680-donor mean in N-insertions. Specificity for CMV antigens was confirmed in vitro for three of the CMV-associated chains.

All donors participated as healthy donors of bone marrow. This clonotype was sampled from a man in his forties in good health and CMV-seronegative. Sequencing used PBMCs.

Here the CDR3 DNA reads TGTGCCAGCAGCCCCTCCAGAAAAGAGACCCAGTACTTC. Translated: CASSPSRKETQYF. The chain is built from TRBV5-6 and TRBJ2-5; unclear D gene. Germline CDR1 is SGHDT and CDR2 is YYEEEE. CDR3 length: 13 amino acids. Trimming removed 4 bases at V and 3 bases at J, with 10 bases between.